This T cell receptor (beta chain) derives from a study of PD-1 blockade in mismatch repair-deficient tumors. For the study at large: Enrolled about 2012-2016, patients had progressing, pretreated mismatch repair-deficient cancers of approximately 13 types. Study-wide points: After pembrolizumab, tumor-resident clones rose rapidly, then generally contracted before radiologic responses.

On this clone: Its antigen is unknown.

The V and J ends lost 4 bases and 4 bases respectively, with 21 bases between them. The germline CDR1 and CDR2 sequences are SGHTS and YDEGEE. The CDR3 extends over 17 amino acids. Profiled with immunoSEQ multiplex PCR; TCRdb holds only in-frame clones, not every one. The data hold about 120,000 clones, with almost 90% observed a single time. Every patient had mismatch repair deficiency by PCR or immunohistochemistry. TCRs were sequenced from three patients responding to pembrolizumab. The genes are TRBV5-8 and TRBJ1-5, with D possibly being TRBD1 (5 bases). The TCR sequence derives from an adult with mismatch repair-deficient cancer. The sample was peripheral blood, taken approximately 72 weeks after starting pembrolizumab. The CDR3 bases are TGTGCCAGCAGCCGAGGGGCAGGGAGATCTCCAAATCAGCCCCAGCATTTT. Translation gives CASSRGAGRSPNQPQHF.